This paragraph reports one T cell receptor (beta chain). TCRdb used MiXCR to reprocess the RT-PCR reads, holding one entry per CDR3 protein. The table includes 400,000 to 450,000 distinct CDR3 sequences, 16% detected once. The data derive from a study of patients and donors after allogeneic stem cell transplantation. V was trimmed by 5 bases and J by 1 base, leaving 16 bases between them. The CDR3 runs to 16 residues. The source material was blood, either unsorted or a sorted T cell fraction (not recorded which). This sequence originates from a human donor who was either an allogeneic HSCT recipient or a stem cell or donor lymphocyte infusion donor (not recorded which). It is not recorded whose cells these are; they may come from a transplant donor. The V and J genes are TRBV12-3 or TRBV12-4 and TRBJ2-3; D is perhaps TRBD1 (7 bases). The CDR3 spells CASSPRTRGGTDTQYF. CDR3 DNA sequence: TGTGCCAGCAGTCCCCGGACCAGGGGGGGCACAGATACGCAGTATTTT.